This T cell receptor (beta chain) derives from a study of blood T cell repertoires in COVID-19. Per the study methods: Reference gene primers were amplified, and this amplification served to estimate nucleated cell counts. Libraries were prepared by immunoSEQ multiplex PCR; TCRdb keeps only in-frame clonotypes and omits some of them. V and J calls and clone size follow that table, whereas D and trimming were derived from the DNA. The table has 200,000 to 300,000 clones, around nine tenths seen once. The V gene lost 6 bases and the J gene lost 5 bases, with 11 bases spanning the gap. Germline V gene data show CDR1 as SGHTA and CDR2 as FQGTGA. The CDR3 is made up of 13 amino acids. Participants came from 24 US areas, aged roughly 18 to 89 years. A COVID-19 case was met by exposed participants within 2 weeks before study entry.

This TCR derives from a woman aged 40 to 55 who had been exposed to COVID-19. This chain joins TRBV7-3 and TRBJ2-1, with D maybe TRBD2 (6 bases). The sequenced sample consisted of PBMCs or T cells enriched from blood (not recorded which). The CDR3 loop is CASSLDYNNEQFF. The CDR3 DNA reads TGTGCCAGCAGTTTGGACTATAACAATGAGCAGTTCTTC.